This TCR beta chain was found in a study of blood T cell repertoires in COVID-19. Whole-study context: Samples representing acute and convalescent COVID-19 were sourced from the United States, Italy and Spain.

CDR3 length equals 15 residues. Trimming cost V 5 bases and J 5 bases, with 18 bases left between them. Germline-derived CDR1 and CDR2 are LNHDA and SQIVND (reference sequence). Original methodology: Amplification from reference gene primers served as the basis for estimated nucleated cell counts. TCRdb's table, derived via immunoSEQ multiplex PCR, lists solely in-frame clones and lacks some. Clone size and the V and J calls come from that table; the DNA yielded D and trimming. The sample has just over 90,000 clones, around four fifths seen once. The clonotype was recovered from a human donor in a cohort sampled during active COVID-19. Sequenced sample: peripheral blood. This chain uses TRBV19 with TRBJ1-1; D unclear. The DNA for the CDR3 is TGTGCCAGTAGTCCTAGAGGTTCGGGATGGACTGAAGCTTTCTTT. Its protein is CASSPRGSGWTEAFF.